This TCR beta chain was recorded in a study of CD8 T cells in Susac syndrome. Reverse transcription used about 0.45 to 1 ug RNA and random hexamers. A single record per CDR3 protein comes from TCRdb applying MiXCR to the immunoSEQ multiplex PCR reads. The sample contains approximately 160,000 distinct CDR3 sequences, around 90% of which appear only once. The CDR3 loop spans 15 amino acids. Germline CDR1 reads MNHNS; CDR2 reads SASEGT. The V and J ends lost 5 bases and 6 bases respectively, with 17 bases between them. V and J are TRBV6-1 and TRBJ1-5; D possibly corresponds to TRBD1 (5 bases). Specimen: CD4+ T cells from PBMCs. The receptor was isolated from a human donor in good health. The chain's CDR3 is CASSYGRGFTQPQHF. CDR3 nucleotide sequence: TGTGCCAGCAGTTATGGTAGGGGTTTCACTCAGCCCCAGCATTTT.